This TCR beta chain appears in the sequencing data of a study of molecular identifiers for immune sequencing clone quantification. General study points: More than 97% of effector molecules, versus under 1% of naive-cell molecules, belonged to clones above 20 RNA copies.

TCRdb ran MiXCR on the PCR reads and lists one entry per CDR3 protein. The sample includes just over 95,000 distinct CDR3 sequences, roughly 26% seen only once; the top ten take roughly 0.94%. This clonotype was seen repeatedly, ten times or more. Its antigen is still unknown. The ends lost 6 bases at V and 4 bases at J; junction bases unmatched: 8. The germline CDR1 and CDR2 sequences are DFQATT and SNEGSKA (reference sequence). The CDR3 sequence is 15 residues long. The TCR originated in a human donor in good health. Some libraries in this study had Jurkat cell RNA spiked in. The chain has TRBV20-1 and TRBJ2-6; TRBD1 matches at 8 bases. The sample was naive CD8+ T cells from blood, with Jurkat cell RNA spiked in. Described subset: FACS-sorted CD8+CD4-CCR7+CD45RA+ naive T cells. CDR3 amino acids: CSATSTGVGANVLTF. CDR3 DNA sequence: TGCAGTGCAACGTCGACAGGGGTCGGGGCCAACGTCCTGACTTTC.